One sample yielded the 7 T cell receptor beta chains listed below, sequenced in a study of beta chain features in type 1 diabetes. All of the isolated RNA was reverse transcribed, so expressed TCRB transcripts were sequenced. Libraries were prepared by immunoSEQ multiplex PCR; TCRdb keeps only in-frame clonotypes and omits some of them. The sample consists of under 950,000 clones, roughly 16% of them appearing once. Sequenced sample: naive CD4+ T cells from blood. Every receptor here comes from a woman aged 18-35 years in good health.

The CDR3 nucleotides read TGCGCCAGCAGCCAAAACCCCCTAGCGGGAGGGCCCTCGGGCACAGATACGCAGTATTTT. Its protein is CASSQNPLAGGPSGTDTQYF. The chain is built from TRBV4-3 and TRBJ2-3; TRBD2 matches at 12 bases. Looked up from germline, CDR1 is LGHNA and CDR2 is YSLEER. The CDR3 totals 20 residues. The trim removed 2 bases at V and 1 base at J, leaving 13 bases unmatched.

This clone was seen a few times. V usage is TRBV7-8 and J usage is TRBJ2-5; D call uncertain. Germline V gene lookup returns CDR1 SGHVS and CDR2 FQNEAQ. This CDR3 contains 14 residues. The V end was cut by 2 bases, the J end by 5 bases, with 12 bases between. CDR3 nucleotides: TGTGCCAGCAGCTTATCGTTGTTTGGGGAGACCCAGTACTTC. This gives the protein CASSLSLFGETQYF.

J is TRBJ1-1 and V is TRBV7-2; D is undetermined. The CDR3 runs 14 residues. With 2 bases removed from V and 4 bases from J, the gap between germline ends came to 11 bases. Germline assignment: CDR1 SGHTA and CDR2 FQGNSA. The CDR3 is CASSLSRDGTEAFF. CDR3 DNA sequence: TGTGCCAGCAGCTTAAGCAGAGATGGCACTGAAGCTTTCTTT.

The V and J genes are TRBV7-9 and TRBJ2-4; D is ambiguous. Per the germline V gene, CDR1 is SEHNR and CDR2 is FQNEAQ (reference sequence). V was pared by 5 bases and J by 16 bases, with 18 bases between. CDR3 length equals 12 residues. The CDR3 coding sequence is TGTGCCAGCAGCCATGACGCCTCCATCTTTTACTTC. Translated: CASSHDASIFYF.

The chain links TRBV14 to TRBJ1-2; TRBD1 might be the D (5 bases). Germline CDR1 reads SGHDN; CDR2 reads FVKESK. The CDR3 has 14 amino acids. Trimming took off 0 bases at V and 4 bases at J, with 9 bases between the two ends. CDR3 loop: CASSQEQGLYGYTF. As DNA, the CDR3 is TGTGCCAGCAGCCAAGAGCAGGGACTCTATGGCTACACCTTC.

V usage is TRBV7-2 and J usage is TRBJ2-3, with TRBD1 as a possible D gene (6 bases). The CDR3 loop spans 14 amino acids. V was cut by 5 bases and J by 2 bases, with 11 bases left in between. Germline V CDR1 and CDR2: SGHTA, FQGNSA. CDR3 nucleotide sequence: TGTGCCAGCAGCGTAGGGGGTTCCACAGATACGCAGTATTTT. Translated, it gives CASSVGGSTDTQYF.

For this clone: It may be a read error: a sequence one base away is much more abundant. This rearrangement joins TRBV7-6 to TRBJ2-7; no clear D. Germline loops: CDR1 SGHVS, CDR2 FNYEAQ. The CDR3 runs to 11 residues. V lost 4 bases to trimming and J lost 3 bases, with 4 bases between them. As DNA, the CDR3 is TGTGCCAGCAGCTCGATCTACGAGCAGTACTTC. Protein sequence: CASSSIYEQYF.